Below, one TCR beta chain is given with its context. Its specificity is not known. The sample originates from a study of cytomegalovirus exposure and HLA in healthy donors. Findings and limits, study-wide: A subsequent analysis found that TCR clusters from the first cohort also tended to co-occur in the approximately 130 validation repertoires, with under 95% of cluster scores above 0. While the bulk of TCR sequences proved rare, some public TCRs turned up in many donors.

A roughly 120-subject validation cohort, separate from the roughly 670-subject first cohort, supplied the donors. The table came from immunoSEQ multiplex PCR; TCRdb's copy has only in-frame clones and leaves some out. Among 120,000 or so clones listed, more than 75% were seen once. Sequenced: PBMCs. The sequence derives from a woman aged 25-40 years in good health and CMV-seronegative.

In DNA, the CDR3 is TGTGCCAGCAGACTCGGACTTCCCACCGAGCAGTACTTC. It codes for CASRLGLPTEQYF. This chain links TRBV7-2 with TRBJ2-7, with a possible D match to TRBD2 (5 bases). Trimming cost V 6 bases and J 6 bases, with 15 bases left between them. In germline, CDR1 is SGHTA, CDR2 FQGNSA. The CDR3 runs 13 residues.